This TCR beta chain comes out of a study of OX40 agonist ivuxolimab in advanced cancers. Overall study: Dose-escalation patients were diagnosed with hepatocellular carcinoma, melanoma, renal cell cancer or head and neck cancer. Males comprised roughly four fifths of the group, whose mean age was approximately 61 years (range roughly 23 to 80). Study-wide points: In general, CD8+ T cells held more expanded clones than CD4+ did, on average.

Peripheral blood came from all dose cohorts at three timepoints. The data were produced by immunoSEQ multiplex PCR, yet TCRdb's version contains in-frame clones alone and is incomplete. The sample lists roughly 64,000 clones, around 83% seen once, with 3% in the top ten. This clone was counted once. No antigen is known for it. The germline V gene has CDR1 SNHLY and CDR2 FYNNEI. V was clipped by 6 bases and J by 8 bases, with 13 bases between them. The CDR3 is 13 amino acids. The chain is built from TRBV2 and TRBJ1-4; D is perhaps TRBD1 (6 bases). The sequence was collected from an adult with an advanced solid tumor such as melanoma, head and neck, liver or kidney cancer. The source material was CD4+ or CD8+ T cells sorted from blood, sampled in a trial of the OX40 agonist ivuxolimab. In DNA form, the CDR3 reads TGTGCCAGCAGGCGGACAGAGCGCGAAAAACTGTTTTTT. This codes for CASRRTEREKLFF.